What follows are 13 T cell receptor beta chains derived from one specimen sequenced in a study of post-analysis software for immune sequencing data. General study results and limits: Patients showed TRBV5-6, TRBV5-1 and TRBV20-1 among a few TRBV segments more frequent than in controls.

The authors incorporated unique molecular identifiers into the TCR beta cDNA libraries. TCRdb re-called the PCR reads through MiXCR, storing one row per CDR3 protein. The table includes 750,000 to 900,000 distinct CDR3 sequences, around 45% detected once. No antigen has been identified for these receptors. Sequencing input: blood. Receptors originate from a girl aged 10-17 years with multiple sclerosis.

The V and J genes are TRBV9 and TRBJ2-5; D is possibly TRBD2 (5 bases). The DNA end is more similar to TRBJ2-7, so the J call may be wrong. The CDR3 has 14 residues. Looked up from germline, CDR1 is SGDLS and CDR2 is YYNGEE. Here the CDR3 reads CASSARLFGGEQYF. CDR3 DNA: TGTGCCAGCAGCGCCCGGCTCTTCGGAGGCGAGCAGTACTTC.

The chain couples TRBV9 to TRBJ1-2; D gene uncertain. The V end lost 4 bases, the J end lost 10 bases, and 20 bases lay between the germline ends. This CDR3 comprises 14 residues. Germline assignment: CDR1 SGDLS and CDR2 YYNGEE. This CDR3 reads CASSPRTSPLFYTF. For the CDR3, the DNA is TGTGCCAGCAGCCCACGGACCAGCCCGCTGTTCTACACCTTC. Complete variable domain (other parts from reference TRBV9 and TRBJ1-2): DSGVTQTPKHLITATGQRVTLRCSPRSGDLSVYWYQQSLDQGLQFLIQYYNGEERAKGNILERFSAQQFPDLHSELNLSSLELGDSALYFCASSPRTSPLFYTFGSGTRLTVV.

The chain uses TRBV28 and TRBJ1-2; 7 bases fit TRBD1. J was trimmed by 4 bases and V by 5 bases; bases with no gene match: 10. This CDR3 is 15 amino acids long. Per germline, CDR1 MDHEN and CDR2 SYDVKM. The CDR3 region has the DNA TGTGCCAGCAGTCGCAGGCAGGGGGGCGGCTATGGCTACACCTTC. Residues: CASSRRQGGGYGYTF.

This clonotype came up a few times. CDR3 residues: CASEMRHGYTF. DNA for the CDR3: TGTGCCAGCGAGATGCGCCATGGCTACACCTTC. This chain joins TRBV28 and TRBJ1-2, with D hard to call. The germline V and J ends were trimmed by 8 bases and 6 bases, with 10 bases remaining between them. This CDR3 contains 11 residues. Germline lookup yields CDR1 MDHEN and CDR2 SYDVKM.

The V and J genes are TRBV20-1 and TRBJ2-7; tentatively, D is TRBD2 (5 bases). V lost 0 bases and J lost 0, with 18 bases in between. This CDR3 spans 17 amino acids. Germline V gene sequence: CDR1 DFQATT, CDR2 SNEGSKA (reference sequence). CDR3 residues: CSARDFRGLESSYEQYF. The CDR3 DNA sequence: TGCAGTGCTAGAGATTTCCGAGGACTTGAGAGCTCCTACGAGCAGTACTTC.

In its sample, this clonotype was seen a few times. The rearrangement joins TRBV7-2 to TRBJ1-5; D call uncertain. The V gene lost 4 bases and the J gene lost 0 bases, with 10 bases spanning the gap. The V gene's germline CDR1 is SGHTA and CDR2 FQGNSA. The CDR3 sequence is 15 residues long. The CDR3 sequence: CASSYGLNSNQPQHF. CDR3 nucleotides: TGTGCCAGCAGCTATGGCCTGAATAGCAATCAGCCCCAGCATTTT.

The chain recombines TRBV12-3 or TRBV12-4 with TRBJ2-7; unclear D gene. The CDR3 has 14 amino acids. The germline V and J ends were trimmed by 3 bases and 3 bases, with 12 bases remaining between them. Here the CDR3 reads CASSFGEVVYEQYF. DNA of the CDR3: TGTGCCAGCAGTTTTGGGGAAGTAGTCTACGAGCAGTACTTC.

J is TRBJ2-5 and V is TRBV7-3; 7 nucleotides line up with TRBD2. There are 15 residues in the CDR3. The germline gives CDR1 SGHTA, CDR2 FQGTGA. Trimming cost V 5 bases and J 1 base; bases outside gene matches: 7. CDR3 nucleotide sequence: TGTGCCAGCAGCCAGTTGGGAGGGTTCCAAGAGACCCAGTACTTC. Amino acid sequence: CASSQLGGFQETQYF.

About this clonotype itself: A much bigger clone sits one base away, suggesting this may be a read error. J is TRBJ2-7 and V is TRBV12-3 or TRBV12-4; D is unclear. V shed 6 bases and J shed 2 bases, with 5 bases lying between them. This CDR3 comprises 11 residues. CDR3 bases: TGTGCCAGCAGCATGGCCTACGAGCAGTACTTC. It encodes CASSMAYEQYF.

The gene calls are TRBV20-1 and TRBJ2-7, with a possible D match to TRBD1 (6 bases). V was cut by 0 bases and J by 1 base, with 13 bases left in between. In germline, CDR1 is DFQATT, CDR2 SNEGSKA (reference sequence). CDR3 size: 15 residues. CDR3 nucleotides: TGCAGTGCTAGAGATGTACAGGGAGTGTCCTACGAGCAGTACTTC. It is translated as CSARDVQGVSYEQYF.

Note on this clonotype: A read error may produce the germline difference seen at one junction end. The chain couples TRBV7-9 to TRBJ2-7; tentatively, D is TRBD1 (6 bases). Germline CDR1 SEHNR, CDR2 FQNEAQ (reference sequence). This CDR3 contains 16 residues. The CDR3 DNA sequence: TGTGCCAGTAGCTTAGCGAGGACAGACCTCTCCTACGAGCAGTACTTC. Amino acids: CASSLARTDLSYEQYF.

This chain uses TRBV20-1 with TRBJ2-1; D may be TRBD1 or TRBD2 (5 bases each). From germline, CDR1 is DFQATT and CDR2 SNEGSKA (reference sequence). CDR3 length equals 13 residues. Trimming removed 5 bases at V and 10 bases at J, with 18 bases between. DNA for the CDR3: TGCAGTGCTTCGACCGAGGGGAGCGTGGAGCAGTTCTTC. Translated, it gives CSASTEGSVEQFF.

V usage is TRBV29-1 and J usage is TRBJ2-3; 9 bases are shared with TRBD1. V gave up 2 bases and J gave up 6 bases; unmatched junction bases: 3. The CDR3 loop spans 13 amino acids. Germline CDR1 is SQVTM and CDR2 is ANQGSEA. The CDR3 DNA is TGCAGCGTTGAACGGACAGGGGAGGATACGCAGTATTTT. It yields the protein CSVERTGEDTQYF.